This TCR beta chain derives from a study of shared clonotypes between healthy human individuals. This clone has just one count. Its matching antigen is unknown. General observations from the study: At large depth, rarefaction still showed sorted-subset sequencing to be incomplete. Shared clonotypes: about 5.3% naive CD4, around 4% naive CD8, 2.3% memory CD4, approximately 0.37% memory CD8.

Assay used: immunoSEQ multiplex PCR; TCRdb lists only in-frame clones, some missing. The repertoire includes 650,000 to 800,000 clones, roughly 72% of them detected once, and approximately 1.8% sits in the top ten. Each sample came from a Caucasian adult donor living in Nashville, Tennessee. Division of CD4+ cells produced a CD45RA+ naive subset and a CD45RA-negative memory subset. Sequencing was done on a sample of memory CD4+ T cells sorted from blood. The subset is: CD45RA-negative fraction. This TCR derives from a woman aged 30 to 39 in good health.

Written as DNA, the CDR3 is TGCACCAGCAGCCTCGAAGCCTACTCCTACGAGCAGTACTTC. Translating it yields CTSSLEAYSYEQYF. The chain recombines TRBV1 with TRBJ2-7; the DNA was not compared with TRBD2, the D call given in the table. TRBV1 is termed a pseudogene. The CDR3 extends over 14 amino acids.